These 2 T cell receptor beta chains originate from one sample sequenced in a study of T-cell memory formation after mild COVID-19. MiXCR, applied by TCRdb to the 5' RACE reads, yields one record per CDR3 protein. The sample includes about 470,000 distinct CDR3 sequences, around 25% of them seen just once. Sequencing was carried out using PBMCs or a T cell subset sorted from them (not recorded which). These TCRs come from an adult woman who had mild COVID-19 (a few samples of this study predate the infection). Cell type and time point are not known.

V gene TRBV20-1 combines with J gene TRBJ1-2; D gene unclear. The CDR3 contains 13 residues. V lost 3 bases and J lost 7, with 15 bases in between. Per the germline V gene, CDR1 is DFQATT and CDR2 is SNEGSKA (reference sequence). Here the CDR3 reads CSARGHRLGGYTF. CDR3 sequence (DNA): TGCAGTGCTAGGGGCCATAGGTTGGGTGGCTACACCTTC.

This clonotype was counted between two and nine times. This chain connects TRBV20-1 to TRBJ2-3; D unresolved. Trimming left V 5 bases short and J 3 bases short, with 6 bases between. This CDR3 region has 11 residues. The germline V gene has CDR1 DFQATT and CDR2 SNEGSKA (reference sequence). Written as DNA, the CDR3 is TGCAGTGCTTGGGCGACAGATACGCAGTATTTT. Its translation: CSAWATDTQYF.